Sequencing of this T cell receptor (beta chain) was carried out in a study of identifying expanded T cells in peripheral blood. Whole-study results and caveats: Approximately 2-week clone count variance significantly increased as total template count grew.

A remark on this clone: Antigen unknown.

Sequencing was performed with immunoSEQ multiplex PCR; in TCRdb, only in-frame clones are kept and a portion is missing. The sample has 75,000 to 90,000 clones, about 83% seen once. V trimming: 5 bases; J trimming: 4 bases; junction bases outside the gene matches: 8. The CDR3 contains 16 residues. The germline gives CDR1 LNHDA, CDR2 SQIVND (reference sequence). This chain links TRBV19 with TRBJ2-3; 11 positions match TRBD2. The specimen was blood. The receptor was derived from a person between 18 and 69 years old in good health. CDR3 DNA sequence: TGTGCCAGTAGTGAGTCTAGCGGGAGGAGGGCAGATACGCAGTATTTT. Amino acid sequence: CASSESSGRRADTQYF.